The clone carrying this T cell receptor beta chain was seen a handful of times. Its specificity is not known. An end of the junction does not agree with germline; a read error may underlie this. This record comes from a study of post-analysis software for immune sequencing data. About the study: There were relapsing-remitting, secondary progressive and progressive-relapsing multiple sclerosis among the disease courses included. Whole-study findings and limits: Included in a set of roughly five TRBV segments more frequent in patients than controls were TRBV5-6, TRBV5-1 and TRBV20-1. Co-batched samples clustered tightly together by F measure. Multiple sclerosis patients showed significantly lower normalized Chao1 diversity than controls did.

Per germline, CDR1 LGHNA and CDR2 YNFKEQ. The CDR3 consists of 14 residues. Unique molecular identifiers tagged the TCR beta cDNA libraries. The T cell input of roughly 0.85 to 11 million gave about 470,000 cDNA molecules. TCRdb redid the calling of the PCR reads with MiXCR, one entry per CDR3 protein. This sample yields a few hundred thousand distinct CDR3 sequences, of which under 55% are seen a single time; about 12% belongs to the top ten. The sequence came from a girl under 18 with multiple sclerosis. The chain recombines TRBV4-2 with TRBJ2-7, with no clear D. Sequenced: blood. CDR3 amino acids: CANSQDDQIYEQYF. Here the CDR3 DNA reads TGTGCCAACAGCCAAGATGACCAAATCTACGAGCAGTACTTC.